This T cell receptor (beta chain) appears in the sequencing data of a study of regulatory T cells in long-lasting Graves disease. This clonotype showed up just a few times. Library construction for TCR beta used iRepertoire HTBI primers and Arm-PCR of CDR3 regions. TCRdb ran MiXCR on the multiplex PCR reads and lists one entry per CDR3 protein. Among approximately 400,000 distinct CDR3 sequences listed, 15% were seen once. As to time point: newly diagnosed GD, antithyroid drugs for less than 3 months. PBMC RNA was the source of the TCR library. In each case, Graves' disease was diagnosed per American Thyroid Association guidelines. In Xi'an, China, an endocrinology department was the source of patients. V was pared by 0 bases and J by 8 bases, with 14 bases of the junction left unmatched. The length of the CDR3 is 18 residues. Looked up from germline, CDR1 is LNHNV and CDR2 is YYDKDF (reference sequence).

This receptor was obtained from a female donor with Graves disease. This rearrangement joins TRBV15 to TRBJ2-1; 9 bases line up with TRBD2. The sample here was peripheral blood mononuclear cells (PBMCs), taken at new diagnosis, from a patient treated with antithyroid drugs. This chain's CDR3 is CATSREPGPGGRAYEQFF. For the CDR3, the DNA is TGTGCCACCAGCAGAGAGCCTGGCCCTGGCGGGAGGGCCTATGAGCAGTTCTTC.